This T cell receptor beta chain is from a study of T cells in localized non-small cell lung cancer. Sequenced by immunoSEQ multiplex PCR; TCRdb stores in-frame clones only, minus some. Altogether more than 45,000 clones are present, roughly 90% being singletons, with the ten largest covering roughly 18%. Between the trimmed V and J ends, which lost 4 bases and 5 bases, there was a span of 8 bases. CDR3 size: 12 residues. CDR1 and CDR2 from the germline V gene are SEHNR and FQNEAQ (reference sequence). V gene TRBV7-9 combines with J gene TRBJ1-2; D is undetermined. The source of this sequence is a male donor aged 60 or older with stage III squamous cell lung carcinoma. The sequencing used peripheral blood, collected before any cancer treatment. The CDR3 protein is CASSSGIYGYTF. The DNA for the CDR3 is TGTGCCAGCAGCTCGGGGATTTATGGCTACACCTTC.